One TCR beta chain is described in this entry. This clonotype turned up a few times. What this receptor recognizes is not known. It has no much larger one-base neighbor in the sample; base qualities were not kept. Only healthy Caucasian donors were included. Three pairs of female monozygotic twins, all aged about 18 to 30 years, were included in the twin cohort. The RNA used for TCR libraries was isolated from peripheral blood mononuclear cells. The sample belongs to a study of identical twins (dated by TCRdb to about 2016). For the study in its entirety: The study deep-sequenced TCR alpha and beta repertoires from monozygotic twins, unrelated adults of various ages and cord blood to test whether fetal clonotypes persist. To rule out contamination, the twin experiments were replicated at different times with different library preparation protocols.

The library was made by 5' RACE. Sequencing was performed on an Illumina HiSeq 2000. Template switching introduced a universal primer binding site; the final cDNA contained a unique molecular identifier, enabling accurate counting of TCR cDNA molecules. Specific primers in the conserved constant-segment region were used to synthesize first-strand cDNA for TCR alpha and beta chains. To control for contamination, each cDNA library was double barcoded with a SMART-Mk sample barcode plus Illumina barcodes. Two successive PCR steps introduced TruSeq adapter sequences along with Illumina sample barcodes. The TCR alpha and beta cDNA libraries were sequenced on the Illumina HiSeq platform using custom primers. In the original analysis: MiGEC processed the raw reads to extract unique molecular identifiers, while MiXCR was used to determine the CDR3 positions. For each individual, recombination models were inferred using an EM algorithm with the repgenHMM and IGoR tools. Shared clonotype analysis was performed with the tcR package in R, normalizing sharing by the product of cloneset sizes. Out-of-frame nonproductive sequences were analyzed to study raw recombination free of thymic and clonal selection effects. TCRdb applied fastp at Q25 and MiXCR to the public reads, then kept only in-frame beta chains. Rows with one shared CDR3 protein collapse into an entry with the most common genes and DNA. The V and J calls reflect TCRdb's pipeline rather than the authors' work. Within this sample are fewer than 800,000 distinct CDR3 sequences, with about 7.1% of them counted one time only. Around 1.6% of the sample comes from the top ten.

On the study overall, not on this receptor specifically: Recombination models systematically underestimated out-of-frame TCR alpha sharing in monozygotic twins but agreed with sharing between unrelated individuals. Out-of-frame TCR alpha sequences shared between twins showed an excess of low generation-probability sequences compared with coincidental sharing between unrelated individuals. Conclusions relied on cross-sectional statistical analysis, since the same donors could not be followed over many years. Abundant cord blood beta clonotypes carried fewer insertions; young adult naive repertoires showed a weaker similar trend, while memory repertoires showed none. The excess sharing between twins in beta out-of-frame sequences was weaker because fewer shared sequences reduced the signal-to-noise ratio. Zero-insertion analyses could be partly confounded by invariant T cells such as MAIT and iNKT, though diverse VJ usage argued against such confounding for most clonotypes.

A further study also used this sample, focusing on yellow fever vaccine responses in identical twins. The second study, in turn, reports: The T cell response to vaccination in identical twins was reported by the authors to appear partly convergent and partly personalized. In the study, vaccine-responding T cell clones were precisely tracked in identical twins.

This TCR derives from a young woman in good health. The sequenced material came from PBMCs.

The bases are TGTGCCAGCAGAAACAGGGAAAATTCACCCCTCCACTTT. Its translation is CASRNRENSPLHF. The receptor chain draws on TRBV28 and TRBJ1-6; TRBD1 might be the D gene, on 6 matching bases. Inclusive of the bounding cysteine and phenylalanine, the CDR3 is 13 residues long. Only the CDR3 portion is preserved as DNA: 39 bases, with reading frame beginning at the first base. CDR1 is given as MDHEN and CDR2 as SYDVKM, both from the germline V gene. Relative to germline, V is 6 bases shorter and J is 7 bases shorter, with 10 bases between their ends.